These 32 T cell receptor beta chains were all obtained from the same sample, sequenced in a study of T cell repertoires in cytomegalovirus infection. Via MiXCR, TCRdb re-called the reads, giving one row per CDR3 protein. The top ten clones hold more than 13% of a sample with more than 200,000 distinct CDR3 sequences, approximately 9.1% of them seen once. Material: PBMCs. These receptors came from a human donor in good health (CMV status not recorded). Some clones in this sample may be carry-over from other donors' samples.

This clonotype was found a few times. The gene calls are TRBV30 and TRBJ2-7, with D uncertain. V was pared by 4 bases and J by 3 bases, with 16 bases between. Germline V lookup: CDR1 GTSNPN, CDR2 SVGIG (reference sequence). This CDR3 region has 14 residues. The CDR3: CAWKWANIDYEQYF. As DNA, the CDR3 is TGTGCCTGGAAGTGGGCGAACATCGACTACGAGCAGTACTTC. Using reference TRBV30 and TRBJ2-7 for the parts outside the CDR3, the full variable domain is SQTIHQWPATLVQPVGSPLSLECTVEGTSNPNLYWYRQAAGRGLQLLFYSVGIGQISSEVPQNLSASRPQDRQFILSSKKLLLSDSGFYLCAWKWANIDYEQYFGPGTRLTVT.

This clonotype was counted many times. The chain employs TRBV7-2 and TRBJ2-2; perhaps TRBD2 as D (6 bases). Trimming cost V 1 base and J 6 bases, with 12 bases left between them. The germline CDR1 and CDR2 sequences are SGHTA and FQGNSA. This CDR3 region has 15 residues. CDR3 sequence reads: CASSLGLVKPGELFF. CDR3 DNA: TGTGCCAGCAGCTTAGGACTAGTCAAACCCGGGGAGCTGTTTTTT.

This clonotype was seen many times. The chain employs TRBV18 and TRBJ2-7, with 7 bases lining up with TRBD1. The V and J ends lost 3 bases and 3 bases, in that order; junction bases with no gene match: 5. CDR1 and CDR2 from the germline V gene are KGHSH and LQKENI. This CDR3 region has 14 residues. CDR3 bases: TGTGCCAGCTCACCCCGACAGGGTCTCTACGAGCAGTACTTC. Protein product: CASSPRQGLYEQYF. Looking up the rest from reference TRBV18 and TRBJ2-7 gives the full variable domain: NAGVMQNPRHLVRRRGQEARLRCSPMKGHSHVYWYRQLPEEGLKFMVYLQKENIIDESGMPKERFSAEFPKEGPSILRIQQVVRGDSAAYFCASSPRQGLYEQYFGPGTRLTVT.

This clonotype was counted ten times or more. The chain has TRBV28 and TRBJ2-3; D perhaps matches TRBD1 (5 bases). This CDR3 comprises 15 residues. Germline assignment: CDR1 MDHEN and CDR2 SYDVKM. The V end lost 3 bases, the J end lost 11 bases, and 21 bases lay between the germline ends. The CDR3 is CASSFPSGKRGMQYF. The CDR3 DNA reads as TGTGCCAGCAGTTTTCCTTCAGGGAAAAGGGGTATGCAGTATTTT.

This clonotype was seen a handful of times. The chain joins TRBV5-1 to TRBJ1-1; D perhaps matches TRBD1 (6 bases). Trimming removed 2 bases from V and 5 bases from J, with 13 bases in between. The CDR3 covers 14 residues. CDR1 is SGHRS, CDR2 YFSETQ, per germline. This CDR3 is CASSFSGDSTEAFF. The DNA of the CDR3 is TGCGCCAGCAGCTTTTCAGGGGATTCTACTGAAGCTTTCTTT. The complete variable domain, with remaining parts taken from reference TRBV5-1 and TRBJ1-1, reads KAGVTQTPRYLIKTRGQQVTLSCSPISGHRSVSWYQQTPGQGLQFLFEYFSETQRNKGNFPGRFSGRQFSNSRSEMNVSTLELGDSALYLCASSFSGDSTEAFFGQGTRLTVV.

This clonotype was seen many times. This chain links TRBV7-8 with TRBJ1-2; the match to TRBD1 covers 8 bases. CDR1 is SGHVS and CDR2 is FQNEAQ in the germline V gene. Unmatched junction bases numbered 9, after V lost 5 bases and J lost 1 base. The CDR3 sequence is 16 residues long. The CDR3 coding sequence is TGTGCCAGCAGCGAAAGAGGCAGGGGGCTTAACTATGGCTACACCTTC. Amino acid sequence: CASSERGRGLNYGYTF.

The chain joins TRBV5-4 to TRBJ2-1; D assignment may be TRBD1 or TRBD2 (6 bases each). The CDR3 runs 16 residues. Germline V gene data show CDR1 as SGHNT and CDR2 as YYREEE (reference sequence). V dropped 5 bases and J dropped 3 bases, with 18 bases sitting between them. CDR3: CASRTGRGAGYNEQFF. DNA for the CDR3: TGTGCCAGCAGAACCGGAAGGGGGGCTGGCTACAATGAGCAGTTCTTC.

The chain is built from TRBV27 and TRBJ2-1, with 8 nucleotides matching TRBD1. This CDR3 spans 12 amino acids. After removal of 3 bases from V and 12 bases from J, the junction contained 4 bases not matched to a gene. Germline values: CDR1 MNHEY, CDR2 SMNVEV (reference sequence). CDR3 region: CASSFRQGPQFF. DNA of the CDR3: TGTGCCAGCAGTTTCCGACAGGGGCCGCAGTTCTTC.

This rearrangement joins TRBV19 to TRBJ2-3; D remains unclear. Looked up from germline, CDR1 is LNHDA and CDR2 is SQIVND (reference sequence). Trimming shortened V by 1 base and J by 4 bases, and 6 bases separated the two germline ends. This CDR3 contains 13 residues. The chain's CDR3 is CASSIVLADTQYF. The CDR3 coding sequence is TGTGCCAGTAGTATAGTTTTGGCAGATACGCAGTATTTT.

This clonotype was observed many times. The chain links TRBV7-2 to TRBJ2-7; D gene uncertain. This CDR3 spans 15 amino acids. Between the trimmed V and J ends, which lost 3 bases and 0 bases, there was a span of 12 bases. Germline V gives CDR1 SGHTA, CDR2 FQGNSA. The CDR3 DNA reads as TGTGCCAGCAGCTTGGCCAGGAACCCCTCCTACGAGCAGTACTTC. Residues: CASSLARNPSYEQYF. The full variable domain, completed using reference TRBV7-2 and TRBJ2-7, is GAGVSQSPSNKVTEKGKDVELRCDPISGHTALYWYRQSLGQGLEFLIYFQGNSAPDKSGLPSDRFSAERTGGSVSTLTIQRTQQEDSAVYLCASSLARNPSYEQYFGPGTRLTVT.

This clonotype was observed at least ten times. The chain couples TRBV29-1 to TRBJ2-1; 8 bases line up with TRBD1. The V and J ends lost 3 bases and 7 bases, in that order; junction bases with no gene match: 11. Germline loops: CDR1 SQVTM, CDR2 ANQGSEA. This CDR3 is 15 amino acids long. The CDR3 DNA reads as TGCAGCGTTGATTACAGGGGGGACCCTGTGAATGAGCAGTTCTTC. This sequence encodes CSVDYRGDPVNEQFF.

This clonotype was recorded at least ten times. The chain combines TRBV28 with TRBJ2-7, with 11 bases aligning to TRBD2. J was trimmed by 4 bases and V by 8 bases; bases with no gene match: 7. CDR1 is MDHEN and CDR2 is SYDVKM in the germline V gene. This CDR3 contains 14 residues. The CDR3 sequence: CASRRLAGPYEQYF. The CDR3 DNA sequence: TGTGCCAGCCGCCGACTAGCGGGGCCTTACGAGCAGTACTTC.

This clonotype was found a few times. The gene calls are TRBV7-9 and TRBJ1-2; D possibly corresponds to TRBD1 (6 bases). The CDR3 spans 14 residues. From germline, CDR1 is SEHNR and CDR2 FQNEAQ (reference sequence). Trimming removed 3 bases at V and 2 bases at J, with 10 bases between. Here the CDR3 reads CASSFGGHNYGYTF. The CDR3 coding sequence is TGTGCCAGCAGCTTTGGGGGACACAACTATGGCTACACCTTC.

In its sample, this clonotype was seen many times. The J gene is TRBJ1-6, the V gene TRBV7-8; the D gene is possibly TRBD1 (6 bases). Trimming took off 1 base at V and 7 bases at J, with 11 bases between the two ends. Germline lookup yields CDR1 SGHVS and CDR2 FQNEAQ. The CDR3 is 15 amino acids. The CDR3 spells CASSLVGAKNSPLHF. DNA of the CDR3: TGTGCCAGCAGCTTAGTGGGGGCTAAGAATTCACCCCTCCACTTT.

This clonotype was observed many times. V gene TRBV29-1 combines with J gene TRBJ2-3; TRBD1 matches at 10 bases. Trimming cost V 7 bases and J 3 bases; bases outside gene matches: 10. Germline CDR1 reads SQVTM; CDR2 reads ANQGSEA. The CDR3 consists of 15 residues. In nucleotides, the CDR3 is TGCAGCGCCATTGCCCGGGACAGGGGAACAGATACGCAGTATTTT. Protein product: CSAIARDRGTDTQYF.

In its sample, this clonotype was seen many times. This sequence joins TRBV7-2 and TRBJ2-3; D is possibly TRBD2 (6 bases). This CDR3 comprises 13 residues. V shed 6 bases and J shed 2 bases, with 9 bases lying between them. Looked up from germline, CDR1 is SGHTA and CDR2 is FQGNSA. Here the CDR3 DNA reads TGTGCCAGCAGTTCGGGAGTCACAGATACGCAGTATTTT. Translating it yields CASSSGVTDTQYF.

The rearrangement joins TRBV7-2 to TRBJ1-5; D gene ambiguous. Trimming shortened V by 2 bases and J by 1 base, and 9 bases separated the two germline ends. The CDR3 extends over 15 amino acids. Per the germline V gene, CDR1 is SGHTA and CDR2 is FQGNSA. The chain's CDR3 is CASSLNSGSNQPQHF. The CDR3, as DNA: TGTGCCAGCAGCTTAAACTCGGGGAGCAATCAGCCCCAGCATTTT.

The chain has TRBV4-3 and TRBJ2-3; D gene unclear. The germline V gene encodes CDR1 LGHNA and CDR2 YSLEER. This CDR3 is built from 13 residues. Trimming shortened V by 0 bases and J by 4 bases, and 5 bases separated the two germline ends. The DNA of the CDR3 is TGCGCCAGCAGCCAAGACGCGCCAGATACGCAGTATTTT. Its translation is CASSQDAPDTQYF.

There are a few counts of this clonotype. The CDR3 loop is CASSIPPTGRNTEAFF. In nucleotides, the CDR3 is TGTGCCAGTAGTATTCCCCCCACAGGGAGGAACACTGAAGCTTTCTTT. The chain is built from TRBV19 and TRBJ1-1, with D possibly TRBD1 on 6 matching bases. V shed 3 bases and J shed 1 base, with 15 bases lying between them. Germline V lookup: CDR1 LNHDA, CDR2 SQIVND (reference sequence). There are 16 residues in the CDR3.

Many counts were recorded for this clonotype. The CDR3 region has the DNA TGTGCCAGCAGCTTGGGGGGGAGTAACAGGCATGGCTACACCTTC. Translating gives CASSLGGSNRHGYTF. The chain links TRBV7-2 to TRBJ1-2; D might be TRBD1 (5 bases). Germline V gives CDR1 SGHTA, CDR2 FQGNSA. This CDR3 comprises 15 residues. Trimming cost V 3 bases and J 6 bases, with 17 bases left between them.

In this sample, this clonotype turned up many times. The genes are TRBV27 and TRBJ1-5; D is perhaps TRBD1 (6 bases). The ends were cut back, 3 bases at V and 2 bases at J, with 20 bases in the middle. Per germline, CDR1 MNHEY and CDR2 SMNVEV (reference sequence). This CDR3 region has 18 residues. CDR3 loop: CASSFAARARGGNQPQHF. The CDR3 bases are TGTGCCAGCAGTTTCGCCGCGCGGGCCAGGGGCGGCAATCAGCCCCAGCATTTT.

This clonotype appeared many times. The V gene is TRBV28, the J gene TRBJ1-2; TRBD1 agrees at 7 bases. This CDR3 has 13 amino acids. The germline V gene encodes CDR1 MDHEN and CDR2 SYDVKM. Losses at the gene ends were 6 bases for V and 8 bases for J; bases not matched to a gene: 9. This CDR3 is CASSRGQTSGYTF. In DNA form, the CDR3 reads TGTGCCAGCAGCCGGGGACAGACCAGCGGCTACACCTTC.

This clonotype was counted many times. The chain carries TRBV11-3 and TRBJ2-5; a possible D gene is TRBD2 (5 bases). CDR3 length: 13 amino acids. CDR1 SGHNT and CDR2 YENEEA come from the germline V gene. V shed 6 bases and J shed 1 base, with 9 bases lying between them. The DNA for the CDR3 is TGTGCCAGCAGTCACGGACTCCAAGAGACCCAGTACTTC. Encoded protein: CASSHGLQETQYF.

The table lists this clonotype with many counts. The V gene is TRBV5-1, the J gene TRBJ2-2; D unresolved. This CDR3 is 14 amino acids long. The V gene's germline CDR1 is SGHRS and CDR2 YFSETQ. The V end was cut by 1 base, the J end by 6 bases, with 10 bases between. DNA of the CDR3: TGCGCCAGCAGCTTGCGCTCTCAATCCGGGGAGCTGTTTTTT. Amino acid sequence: CASSLRSQSGELFF.

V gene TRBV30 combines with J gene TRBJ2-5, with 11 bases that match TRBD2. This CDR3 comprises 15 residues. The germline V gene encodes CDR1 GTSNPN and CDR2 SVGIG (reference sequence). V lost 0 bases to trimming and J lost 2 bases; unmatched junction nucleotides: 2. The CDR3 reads CAWSVTSGKQETQYF. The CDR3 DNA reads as TGTGCCTGGAGTGTGACTAGCGGGAAACAAGAGACCCAGTACTTC.

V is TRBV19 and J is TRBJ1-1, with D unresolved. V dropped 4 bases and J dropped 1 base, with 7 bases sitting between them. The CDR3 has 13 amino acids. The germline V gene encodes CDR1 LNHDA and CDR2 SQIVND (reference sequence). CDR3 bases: TGTGCCAGTAGTACCAAAGAGAACACTGAAGCTTTCTTT. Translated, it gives CASSTKENTEAFF.

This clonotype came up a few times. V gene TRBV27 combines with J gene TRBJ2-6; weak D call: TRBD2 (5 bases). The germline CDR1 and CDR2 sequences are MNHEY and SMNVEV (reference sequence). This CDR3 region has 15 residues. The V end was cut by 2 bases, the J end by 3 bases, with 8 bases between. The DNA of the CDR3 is TGTGCCAGCAGTTTAACAAGCGGTGGGGCCAACGTCCTGACTTTC. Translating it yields CASSLTSGGANVLTF.

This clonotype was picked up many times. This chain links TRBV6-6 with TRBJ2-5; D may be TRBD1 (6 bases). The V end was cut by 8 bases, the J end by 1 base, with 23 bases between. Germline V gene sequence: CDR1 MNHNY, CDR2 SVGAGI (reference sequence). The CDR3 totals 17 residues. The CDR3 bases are TGTGCCAGCGTATGGGGGCGAATCGGCAGGGGCCAAGAGACCCAGTACTTC. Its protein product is CASVWGRIGRGQETQYF.

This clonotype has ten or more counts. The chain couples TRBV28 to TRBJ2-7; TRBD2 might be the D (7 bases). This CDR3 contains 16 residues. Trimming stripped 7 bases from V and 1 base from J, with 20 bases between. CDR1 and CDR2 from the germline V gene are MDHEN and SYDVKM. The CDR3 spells CASTPGGARGSYEQYF. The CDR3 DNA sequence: TGTGCCAGCACCCCGGGGGGCGCTCGGGGATCCTACGAGCAGTACTTC.

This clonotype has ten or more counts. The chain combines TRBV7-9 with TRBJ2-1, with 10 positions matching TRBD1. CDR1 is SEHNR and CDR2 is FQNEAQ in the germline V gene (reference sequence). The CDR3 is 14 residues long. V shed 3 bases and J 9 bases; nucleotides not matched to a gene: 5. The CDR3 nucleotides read TGTGCCAGCAGCTTCGGGGACAGGGGAGGTGAGCAGTTCTTC. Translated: CASSFGDRGGEQFF.

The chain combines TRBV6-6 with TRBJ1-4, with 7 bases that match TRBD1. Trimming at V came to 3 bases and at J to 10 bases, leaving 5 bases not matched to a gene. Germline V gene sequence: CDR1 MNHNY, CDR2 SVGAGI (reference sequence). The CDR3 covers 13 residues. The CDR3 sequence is CASSYEGGGKLFF. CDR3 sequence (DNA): TGTGCCAGCAGTTATGAAGGGGGCGGAAAACTGTTTTTT.

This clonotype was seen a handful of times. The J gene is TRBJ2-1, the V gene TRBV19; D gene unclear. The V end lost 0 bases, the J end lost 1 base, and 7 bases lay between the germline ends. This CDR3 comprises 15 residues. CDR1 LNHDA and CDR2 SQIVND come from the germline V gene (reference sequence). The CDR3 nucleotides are TGTGCCAGTAGTATAGAGGGCTCGTCCTACAATGAGCAGTTCTTC. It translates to CASSIEGSSYNEQFF.